This record concerns one T cell receptor beta chain sequence. This sample was included in a study of blood T cell repertoires in COVID-19. Study background: The analysed material was cDNA or gDNA that came from T cells, B-cell-depleted T cells, or PBMCs.

Here immunoSEQ multiplex PCR was the method, and the copy in TCRdb shows in-frame clones only, minus some. The table lists 210,000 or so clones, approximately 81% of them singletons, with 20% in the top ten. CDR3 length: 17 residues. With V trimmed by 4 bases and J by 8 bases, 12 bases remained unmatched. CDR1 is LGHNA and CDR2 is YNFKEQ in the germline V gene. The chain uses TRBV4-2 and TRBJ2-1; 12 bases match TRBD2. Sequencing input: peripheral blood. This TCR derives from a human donor in a cohort sampled during active COVID-19. CDR3 nucleotide sequence: TGTGCCAGCAGCCGAGGCGACCTAGCGGGGGGGACCCATGAGCAGTTCTTC. As protein: CASSRGDLAGGTHEQFF.